A single sample gave rise to the 28 T cell receptor beta chains below, sequenced in a study of T cell changes during pregnancy in multiple sclerosis. Assay used: immunoSEQ multiplex PCR; TCRdb lists only in-frame clones, some missing. The sample lists roughly 84,000 clones; 80% to 95% were seen once. Sequenced material: peripheral blood, taken in the third trimester of pregnancy. These receptors all come from a female donor in good health, enrolled as a control in a pregnancy study.

The chain has TRBV18 and TRBJ2-1; 10 nucleotides align to TRBD2. CDR1 KGHSH and CDR2 LQKENI come from the germline V gene. The CDR3 spans 16 residues. Trimming cost V 0 bases and J 6 bases; bases outside gene matches: 5. The CDR3 nucleotides read TGTGCCAGCTCACCACCGGGGAGCGGGAGGGCCAATGAGCAGTTCTTC. The encoded protein is CASSPPGSGRANEQFF.

The chain couples TRBV7-2 to TRBJ2-3; TRBD2 matches 9 bases. The germline V gene encodes CDR1 SGHTA and CDR2 FQGNSA. After removal of 5 bases from V and 1 base from J, the junction contained 13 bases not matched to a gene. The CDR3 contains 18 residues. The CDR3 protein is CASSPSGGRAGGTDTQYF. The CDR3 nucleotides read TGTGCCAGCAGCCCCAGCGGCGGGAGGGCCGGGGGCACAGATACGCAGTATTTT. The full variable domain, rest sourced from reference TRBV7-2 and TRBJ2-3, is GAGVSQSPSNKVTEKGKDVELRCDPISGHTALYWYRQSLGQGLEFLIYFQGNSAPDKSGLPSDRFSAERTGGSVSTLTIQRTQQEDSAVYLCASSPSGGRAGGTDTQYFGPGTRLTVL.

The chain links TRBV18 to TRBJ2-1, with D uncertain. Per germline, CDR1 KGHSH and CDR2 LQKENI. The CDR3 runs to 15 residues. V dropped 3 bases and J dropped 0 bases, with 9 bases sitting between them. This chain's CDR3 is CASSPRRSSYNEQFF. For the CDR3, the DNA is TGTGCCAGCTCACCTCGAAGGAGCTCCTACAATGAGCAGTTCTTC.

V and J are TRBV11-2 and TRBJ2-2; D gene ambiguous. The germline V gene has CDR1 SGHAT and CDR2 FQNNGV. The V gene lost 5 bases and the J gene lost 0 bases, with 13 bases spanning the gap. The CDR3 has 16 residues. The CDR3 DNA reads as TGTGCCAGCAGCCTCTGGAGACGCGCGAACACCGGGGAGCTGTTTTTT. The encoded protein is CASSLWRRANTGELFF.

This clone was recorded once. The gene calls are TRBV5-1 and TRBJ2-2, with TRBD1 matching 9 bases. Germline V gives CDR1 SGHRS, CDR2 YFSETQ. The CDR3 consists of 15 residues. With V trimmed by 0 bases and J by 6 bases, 3 bases remained unmatched. The CDR3 protein is CASSLEYRGPGELFF. CDR3 nucleotides: TGCGCCAGCAGCTTGGAATACAGGGGGCCCGGGGAGCTGTTTTTT. Full variable domain (missing parts from reference TRBV5-1 and TRBJ2-2): KAGVTQTPRYLIKTRGQQVTLSCSPISGHRSVSWYQQTPGQGLQFLFEYFSETQRNKGNFPGRFSGRQFSNSRSEMNVSTLELGDSALYLCASSLEYRGPGELFFGEGSRLTVL.

This clone appeared a single time. The rearrangement joins TRBV4-1 to TRBJ1-5, with TRBD1 matching 11 bases. The CDR3 length is 18 residues. J gave up 7 bases and V 2 bases, and 13 bases lay outside the gene matches. Germline CDR1 and CDR2: MGHRA and YSYEKL. The CDR3 here is CASSQIPGQGVAGQPQHF. The DNA for the CDR3 is TGCGCCAGCAGCCAAATCCCGGGACAGGGGGTAGCCGGCCAGCCCCAGCATTTT.

This chain uses TRBV27 with TRBJ1-1; no clear D gene. This CDR3 is 14 amino acids long. V was trimmed by 0 bases and J by 2 bases, leaving 7 bases between them. Per the germline V gene, CDR1 is MNHEY and CDR2 is SMNVEV (reference sequence). CDR3 amino acids: CASSLSGSNTEAFF. The CDR3 DNA sequence: TGTGCCAGCAGTTTATCGGGGAGTAACACTGAAGCTTTCTTT.

The chain carries TRBV21-1 and TRBJ2-7; the tabulated D call, TRBD2, remains unverified against the DNA. TRBV21-1 is noted as a pseudogene. This CDR3 contains 15 residues. The CDR3 protein is CASTERASGTYEQYF. CDR3 nucleotides: TGTGCCAGCACCGAGAGGGCTAGCGGAACCTACGAGCAGTACTTC.

The CDR3 here is CASSGTSGSVHTQYF. The CDR3 DNA reads TGTGCCAGCAGCGGGACTAGCGGGAGTGTTCATACGCAGTATTTT. The rearrangement links TRBV2 to TRBJ2-3; 14 nucleotides align to TRBD2. The CDR3 has 15 residues. V lost 6 bases to trimming and J lost 7 bases; unmatched junction nucleotides: 6. Germline CDR1 reads SNHLY; CDR2 reads FYNNEI. The full variable domain, rest sourced from reference TRBV2 and TRBJ2-3, is EPEVTQTPSHQVTQMGQEVILRCVPISNHLYFYWYRQILGQKVEFLVSFYNNEISEKSEIFDDQFSVERPDGSNFTLKIRSTKLEDSAMYFCASSGTSGSVHTQYFGPGTRLTVL.

The genes are TRBV28 and TRBJ2-7; 8 bases line up with TRBD1. From germline, CDR1 is MDHEN and CDR2 SYDVKM. Trimming cost V 6 bases and J 4 bases; bases outside gene matches: 8. CDR3 size: 14 residues. The CDR3 spells CASSPGTGVYEQYF. CDR3 coding DNA: TGTGCCAGCAGCCCCGGGACAGGAGTTTACGAGCAGTACTTC.

The rearrangement uses TRBV4-1 and TRBJ2-3, with 12 bases identical to TRBD2. CDR3 size: 18 residues. Germline CDR1 is MGHRA and CDR2 is YSYEKL. The junction had 12 bases not matched to a gene; V was cut back by 4 bases and J by 4 bases. The DNA of the CDR3 is TGCGCCAGCAGCCTGTACCCGACTAGCGGGAGTCAATCAGATACGCAGTATTTT. Translating it yields CASSLYPTSGSQSDTQYF.

V gene TRBV7-2 combines with J gene TRBJ1-2; no firm D call. The CDR3 is 14 residues long. Trimming stripped 1 base from V and 3 bases from J, with 9 bases between. The germline V gene encodes CDR1 SGHTA and CDR2 FQGNSA. CDR3 residues: CASSLVSHDYGYTF. In nucleotides, the CDR3 is TGTGCCAGCAGCTTAGTTAGCCACGACTATGGCTACACCTTC.

The chain uses TRBV7-2 and TRBJ2-7; TRBD1 might be the D (6 bases). V was trimmed by 5 bases and J by 5 bases, leaving 13 bases between them. The length of the CDR3 is 13 residues. The germline V gene encodes CDR1 SGHTA and CDR2 FQGNSA. CDR3 amino acids: CASSQDSSNEQYF. CDR3 coding DNA: TGTGCCAGCAGCCAGGACAGTTCGAACGAGCAGTACTTC.

The gene calls are TRBV5-1 and TRBJ2-7, with TRBD2 as a possible D gene (7 bases). The length of the CDR3 is 16 residues. Germline V CDR1 and CDR2: SGHRS, YFSETQ. The germline V and J ends were trimmed by 0 bases and 0 bases, with 13 bases remaining between them. CDR3 coding DNA: TGCGCCAGCAGCTTGGGTGGGGGGGGCCCCTCCTACGAGCAGTACTTC. Residues: CASSLGGGGPSYEQYF.

The chain couples TRBV27 to TRBJ1-5, with D unclear. CDR1 is MNHEY and CDR2 is SMNVEV in the germline V gene (reference sequence). CDR3 size: 12 residues. Trimming took off 4 bases at V and 3 bases at J, with 4 bases between the two ends. DNA of the CDR3: TGTGCCAGCAGTTCCAACAATCAGCCCCAGCATTTT. It translates to CASSSNNQPQHF.

The V call is TRBV9, the J call TRBJ1-3; D is unresolved. V was cut by 0 bases and J by 0 bases, with 7 bases left in between. In germline, CDR1 is SGDLS, CDR2 YYNGEE. The CDR3 is made up of 15 amino acids. The CDR3 coding sequence is TGTGCCAGCAGCGTAGACCCCGGCTCTGGAAACACCATATATTTT. Amino acids: CASSVDPGSGNTIYF.

Note on this clone: Distinct nucleotide sequences in the sample also encode this CDR3. The rearrangement uses TRBV5-1 and TRBJ2-5; D is ambiguous. Germline V CDR1 and CDR2: SGHRS, YFSETQ. There are 13 residues in the CDR3. Trimming shortened V by 2 bases and J by 5 bases, and 10 bases separated the two germline ends. Here the CDR3 reads CASSLVGEETQYF. In DNA form, the CDR3 reads TGCGCCAGCAGCTTAGTGGGCGAGGAGACCCAGTACTTC.

The count of this clone is one. This CDR3 reads CASSQSEEGHEQFF. The DNA of the CDR3 is TGTGCCAGCAGCCAATCTGAGGAGGGCCATGAGCAGTTCTTC. V and J are TRBV4-2 and TRBJ2-1, with D perhaps matching TRBD2 (6 bases). Trimming took 2 bases from V and 8 from J, leaving 13 bases between them. From germline, CDR1 is LGHNA and CDR2 YNFKEQ. There are 14 residues in the CDR3.

The rearrangement uses TRBV5-1 and TRBJ1-5; D not certain. Germline V gene sequence: CDR1 SGHRS, CDR2 YFSETQ. Trimming pared 0 bases from V and 0 bases from J, leaving 7 bases between. The CDR3 consists of 15 residues. CDR3 sequence: CASSLVPSSNQPQHF. CDR3 DNA: TGCGCCAGCAGCTTGGTACCGAGTAGCAATCAGCCCCAGCATTTT.

The CDR3 region is CASSHGVAQYF. As DNA, the CDR3 is TGCGCCAGCAGCCACGGGGTTGCGCAGTACTTC. The chain has TRBV4-1 and TRBJ2-7; possibly TRBD2 for D (5 bases). The CDR3 runs to 11 residues. The germline V gene encodes CDR1 MGHRA and CDR2 YSYEKL. V lost 3 bases, J lost 9 bases, and 9 bases lay in between.

The sample holds a few counts of this clone. This chain links TRBV28 with TRBJ1-1, with unresolved D. Between the trimmed V and J ends, which lost 3 bases and 1 base, there was a span of 6 bases. Germline CDR1 is MDHEN and CDR2 is SYDVKM. There are 13 residues in the CDR3. The CDR3 DNA reads TGTGCCAGCAGTTTTACTAGGAACACTGAAGCTTTCTTT. As protein: CASSFTRNTEAFF.

This chain links TRBV5-1 with TRBJ2-7; 13 bases line up with TRBD2. This CDR3 comprises 15 residues. Germline-derived CDR1 and CDR2 are SGHRS and YFSETQ. V gave up 2 bases and J gave up 4 bases; unmatched junction bases: 3. This chain's CDR3 is CASSFGLAGVYEQYF. The CDR3 region has the DNA TGCGCCAGCAGCTTCGGACTAGCGGGAGTGTACGAGCAGTACTTC.

The genes are TRBV4-2 and TRBJ2-7; no firm D call. This CDR3 has 15 amino acids. V shed 0 bases and J shed 3 bases, with 12 bases lying between them. The germline V gene encodes CDR1 LGHNA and CDR2 YNFKEQ. This CDR3 reads CASSQESGEYYEQYF. CDR3 sequence (DNA): TGTGCCAGCAGCCAAGAGTCAGGTGAATACTACGAGCAGTACTTC.

The rearrangement links TRBV29-1 to TRBJ2-2; 7 bases map to TRBD2. CDR3 size: 12 residues. V dropped 6 bases and J dropped 7; count of bases not matched to a gene: 5. Germline CDR1 and CDR2: SQVTM and ANQGSEA. The CDR3 loop is CSVRTSYGELFF. For the CDR3, the DNA is TGCAGCGTACGGACTAGTTACGGGGAGCTGTTTTTT.

The chain couples TRBV28 to TRBJ1-5; 11 bases align to TRBD1. In germline, CDR1 is MDHEN, CDR2 SYDVKM. V dropped 6 bases and J dropped 5; count of bases not matched to a gene: 3. This CDR3 comprises 14 residues. CDR3 amino acids: CASRSGQGDQPQHF. The CDR3 DNA is TGTGCCAGCAGGTCGGGACAGGGGGATCAGCCCCAGCATTTT.

This clone was seen just once. The genes are TRBV28 and TRBJ1-5; D is uncertain. V was shortened by 4 bases and J by 1 base, with 8 bases between the two germline ends. CDR3 length: 14 amino acids. CDR1 and CDR2 (germline): MDHEN, SYDVKM. CDR3 loop: CASSSGRSNQPQHF. The CDR3 nucleotides read TGTGCCAGCAGTTCTGGCAGAAGCAATCAGCCCCAGCATTTT.

The chain's CDR3 is CASNEGAEANVLTF. The CDR3 coding sequence is TGTGCCAGCAATGAGGGGGCCGAGGCCAACGTCCTGACTTTC. This rearrangement joins TRBV6-1 to TRBJ2-6; 7 nucleotides line up with TRBD1. This CDR3 is built from 14 residues. CDR1 and CDR2 (germline): MNHNS, SASEGT. The V segment lost 7 bases and the J segment 6 bases; nucleotides outside the gene matches: 6.

The J gene is TRBJ2-1, the V gene TRBV10-2; 11 bases map to TRBD2. The CDR3 contains 14 residues. The V gene end was trimmed by 4 bases and the J gene end by 8 bases; junction bases not matched to a gene: 4. Germline lookup yields CDR1 WSHSY and CDR2 SAAADI. The CDR3 DNA reads TGCGCCAGCAGTGGGACTAGCGGGTTTGATGAGCAGTTCTTC. Its translation is CASSGTSGFDEQFF.